Shown below are 24 T cell receptor beta chains from a single sample sequenced in a study of OX40 agonist ivuxolimab in advanced cancers. The method was the immunoSEQ multiplex PCR assay. The immuneACCESS repertoire file appears here via TCRdb, limited to in-frame rearrangements. These files lack a portion of the clones; in checked studies, under half of the deficit traces to unresolved V genes, and the cause of the others is not known. This sample comprises around 100,000 clones, roughly 95% of them detected only once. The top ten constitute roughly 2% of the sample. The material was CD4+ or CD8+ T cells sorted from blood, obtained in a trial of the OX40 agonist ivuxolimab. The source of these receptors is an adult with an advanced solid tumor such as melanoma, head and neck, liver or kidney cancer.

A few counts support this clone. The chain recombines TRBV2 with TRBJ1-1; D not resolved. Trimming shortened V by 3 bases and J by 0 bases, and 5 bases separated the two germline ends. Looked up from germline, CDR1 is SNHLY and CDR2 is FYNNEI. The CDR3 is 13 residues long. The CDR3 loop is CASSEEVNTEAFF. DNA for the CDR3: TGTGCCAGCAGTGAGGAGGTGAACACTGAAGCTTTCTTT.

The sample holds one count of this clone. This chain links TRBV19 with TRBJ2-1; D may be TRBD1 (6 bases). V lost 3 bases and J 4 bases, leaving 10 bases between the germline ends. The CDR3 is made up of 14 amino acids. Germline assignment: CDR1 LNHDA and CDR2 SQIVND (reference sequence). The CDR3 bases are TGTGCCAGTAGTATGGGGGCGGCATACAATGAGCAGTTCTTC. The encoded protein is CASSMGAAYNEQFF.

This chain links TRBV7-3 with TRBJ2-1; D not certain. Germline values: CDR1 SGHTA, CDR2 FQGTGA. This CDR3 has 13 amino acids. With 5 bases removed from V and 5 bases from J, the gap between germline ends came to 10 bases. In DNA, the CDR3 is TGTGCCAGCAGCCCCGGACCGAACAATGAGCAGTTCTTC. Its protein product is CASSPGPNNEQFF.

This clone was counted once. The chain carries TRBV5-6 and TRBJ2-7, with D perhaps matching TRBD1 or TRBD2 (5 bases each). CDR3 length: 13 residues. V gave up 2 bases and J gave up 4 bases, with 10 bases separating them. The germline V gene encodes CDR1 SGHDT and CDR2 YYEEEE. The CDR3 is CASSFLRGYEQYF. The CDR3 DNA follows: TGTGCCAGCAGCTTTCTGAGGGGTTACGAGCAGTACTTC. The complete variable domain, with remaining parts taken from reference TRBV5-6 and TRBJ2-7, reads DAGVTQSPTHLIKTRGQQVTLRCSPKSGHDTVSWYQQALGQGPQFIFQYYEEEERQRGNFPDRFSGHQFPNYSSELNVNALLLGDSALYLCASSFLRGYEQYFGPGTRLTVT.

This chain connects TRBV2 to TRBJ1-5; the match to TRBD1 covers 8 bases. Germline lookup yields CDR1 SNHLY and CDR2 FYNNEI. V gave up 3 bases and J gave up 2 bases; unmatched junction bases: 6. This CDR3 is built from 16 residues. CDR3 loop: CASSDQDREGNQPQHF. The CDR3 DNA follows: TGTGCCAGCAGTGACCAGGACAGGGAGGGCAATCAGCCCCAGCATTTT.

The V call is TRBV9, the J call TRBJ2-3; 11 nucleotides align to TRBD2. The germline V gene has CDR1 SGDLS and CDR2 YYNGEE. J was trimmed by 3 bases and V by 0 bases; bases with no gene match: 6. The CDR3 is 17 residues long. In nucleotides, the CDR3 is TGTGCCAGCAGCGTAGAGGTAGCGGGGGGGCATACAGATACGCAGTATTTT. Protein product: CASSVEVAGGHTDTQYF.

The CDR3: CATEGTEAFF. The CDR3 DNA reads as TGTGCCACCGAAGGGACAGAAGCTTTCTTT. V usage is TRBV19 and J usage is TRBJ1-1; D is perhaps TRBD1 (6 bases). The length of the CDR3 is 10 residues. The germline V and J ends were trimmed by 10 bases and 8 bases, with 11 bases remaining between them. Germline loops: CDR1 LNHDA, CDR2 SQIVND (reference sequence).

The table lists this clone with a count of one. This chain links TRBV29-1 with TRBJ1-3, with D perhaps matching TRBD1 (5 bases). Germline V gene sequence: CDR1 SQVTM, CDR2 ANQGSEA. The CDR3 contains 15 residues. V was cut by 0 bases and J by 2 bases, with 11 bases left in between. For the CDR3, the DNA is TGCAGCGTTGAAGAAGACCGGGGGACTGGAAACACCATATATTTT. Amino acids: CSVEEDRGTGNTIYF. The full variable domain, rest sourced from reference TRBV29-1 and TRBJ1-3, is SAVISQKPSRDICQRGTSLTIQCQVDSQVTMMFWYRQQPGQSLTLIATANQGSEATYESGFVIDKFPISRPNLTFSTLTVSNMSPEDSSIYLCSVEEDRGTGNTIYFGEGSWLTVV.

This sequence joins TRBV30 and TRBJ2-7; 11 nucleotides agree with TRBD1. Germline CDR1 GTSNPN, CDR2 SVGIG (reference sequence). This CDR3 contains 17 residues. V dropped 2 bases and J dropped 2; count of bases not matched to a gene: 11. The CDR3 DNA is TGTGCCTGGAGTTTTTCCTCCGGGACAGGGGGAACCTACGAGCAGTACTTC. This translates into CAWSFSSGTGGTYEQYF.

The CDR3 protein is CASSMGTSGTYEQYF. CDR3 nucleotide sequence: TGTGCCAGCAGCATGGGGACTAGCGGGACCTACGAGCAGTACTTC. The chain carries TRBV5-6 and TRBJ2-7; 13 bases align to TRBD2. Germline CDR1 and CDR2: SGHDT and YYEEEE. The CDR3 has 15 residues. The trim removed 4 bases at V and 2 bases at J, leaving 3 bases unmatched.

This chain uses TRBV11-1 with TRBJ1-2; TRBD1 matches at 7 bases. This CDR3 is built from 14 residues. The J segment lost 10 bases and the V segment lost 5 bases, leaving 13 bases of the junction unmatched. CDR1 and CDR2 (germline): SGHAT, FQDESV (reference sequence). CDR3 sequence: CASSQGDFPTLYTF. The DNA of the CDR3 is TGTGCCAGCAGCCAGGGGGACTTTCCGACCCTCTACACCTTC.

The rearrangement links TRBV28 to TRBJ1-6, with D maybe TRBD1 (6 bases). Germline V CDR1 and CDR2: MDHEN, SYDVKM. This CDR3 has 15 residues. V lost 7 bases, J lost 7 bases, and 17 bases lay in between. The chain's CDR3 is CASNPQGLGNSPLHF. The CDR3 DNA reads as TGTGCCAGCAACCCCCAGGGGTTGGGGAATTCACCCCTCCACTTT.

This chain uses TRBV11-3 with TRBJ1-5, with D unclear. V gave up 5 bases and J gave up 0 bases, with 5 bases separating them. There are 13 residues in the CDR3. Germline V gene lookup returns CDR1 SGHNT and CDR2 YENEEA. DNA of the CDR3: TGTGCCAGCAGCGAATATAGCAATCAGCCCCAGCATTTT. Translation: CASSEYSNQPQHF.

The rearrangement joins TRBV15 to TRBJ1-6; D remains ambiguous. Germline CDR1 reads LNHNV; CDR2 reads YYDKDF (reference sequence). Trimming took off 0 bases at V and 4 bases at J, with 10 bases between the two ends. The CDR3 runs to 16 residues. DNA for the CDR3: TGTGCCACCAGCAGAGATCTATTTGATTATAATTCACCCCTCCACTTT. Residues: CATSRDLFDYNSPLHF.

The CDR3 region is CASSPRWADEQYF. The CDR3, as DNA: TGTGCCAGCAGCCCTAGGTGGGCGGACGAGCAGTACTTC. This sequence joins TRBV28 and TRBJ2-7; D gene ambiguous. There are 13 residues in the CDR3. Trimming stripped 6 bases from V and 5 bases from J, with 14 bases between. Germline CDR1 reads MDHEN; CDR2 reads SYDVKM.

V is TRBV27 and J is TRBJ2-7; 7 positions match TRBD2. The CDR3 has 15 residues. Germline CDR1 reads MNHEY; CDR2 reads SMNVEV (reference sequence). V dropped 6 bases and J dropped 0; count of bases not matched to a gene: 8. CDR3 nucleotide sequence: TGTGCCAGCAGCCGCCTCGGCGGGAGCTCCTACGAGCAGTACTTC. This codes for CASSRLGGSSYEQYF.

The rearrangement links TRBV7-9 to TRBJ1-3, with no clear D. Germline V gives CDR1 SEHNR, CDR2 FQNEAQ (reference sequence). Trimming removed 3 bases at V and 0 bases at J, with 9 bases between. This CDR3 spans 15 amino acids. CDR3: CASSFVEVSGNTIYF. CDR3 nucleotide sequence: TGTGCCAGCAGCTTTGTGGAGGTCTCTGGAAACACCATATATTTT.

The chain combines TRBV28 with TRBJ1-4, with a possible D match to TRBD1 (5 bases). This CDR3 is built from 14 residues. Trimming took off 10 bases at V and 6 bases at J, with 18 bases between the two ends. Germline CDR1 is MDHEN and CDR2 is SYDVKM. CDR3 region: CATNTGTPDEKLFF. In DNA, the CDR3 is TGTGCCACCAACACCGGGACCCCCGATGAAAAACTGTTTTTT.

The gene calls are TRBV11-2 and TRBJ1-1; 9 bases line up with TRBD1. This CDR3 has 15 residues. CDR1 and CDR2 (germline): SGHAT, FQNNGV. Trimming cost V 1 base and J 1 base; bases outside gene matches: 1. The CDR3: CASSLGDRANTEAFF. In DNA form, the CDR3 reads TGTGCCAGCAGCTTAGGGGACAGGGCGAACACTGAAGCTTTCTTT.

This chain joins TRBV7-9 and TRBJ1-1; TRBD1 matches 8 bases. After removal of 5 bases from V and 6 bases from J, the junction contained 11 bases not matched to a gene. CDR1 and CDR2 from the germline V gene are SEHNR and FQNEAQ (reference sequence). The length of the CDR3 is 15 residues. The CDR3 region has the DNA TGTGCCAGCAGCCCCAGAGGACAGGGTCGCGCTGAAGCTTTCTTT. Translating it yields CASSPRGQGRAEAFF.

CDR3 sequence (DNA): TGCGCCAGCAGCCAAGATCCTGGGGTACTGGAGCATGGCTACACCTTC. Translation: CASSQDPGVLEHGYTF. V gene TRBV4-3 combines with J gene TRBJ1-2; no clear D. This CDR3 contains 16 residues. V lost 0 bases and J 6 bases, leaving 17 bases between the germline ends. The germline gives CDR1 LGHNA, CDR2 YSLEER.

The chain combines TRBV6-5 with TRBJ2-1, with TRBD1 as a possible D gene (6 bases). Trimming removed 11 bases at V and 4 bases at J, with 15 bases between. Germline CDR1 reads MNHEY; CDR2 reads SVGAGI. CDR3 length equals 13 residues. CDR3 sequence (DNA): TGTGCCGGGGGCCCAGATAGTTACAATGAGCAGTTCTTC. The encoded protein is CAGGPDSYNEQFF.

This clone was found a few times. The V gene is TRBV2, the J gene TRBJ1-2, with a weak D call TRBD1 (6 bases). This CDR3 contains 13 residues. The germline V gene encodes CDR1 SNHLY and CDR2 FYNNEI. V lost 6 bases and J lost 4, with 12 bases in between. The CDR3, as DNA: TGTGCCAGCAGGGCGACAGGAATCTATGGCTACACCTTC. Translated, it gives CASRATGIYGYTF.

This chain uses TRBV27 with TRBJ1-1; D gene uncertain. The CDR3 runs to 13 residues. From germline, CDR1 is MNHEY and CDR2 SMNVEV (reference sequence). Between the trimmed V and J ends, which lost 7 bases and 3 bases, there was a span of 12 bases. CDR3 DNA sequence: TGTGCCAGCATCTTAAGCCCTTACACTGAAGCTTTCTTT. This gives the protein CASILSPYTEAFF.